The T cell receptor beta chain under discussion was sequenced for a study of glioma-infiltrating T cells. Study details: Roughly 990,000 peripheral T cells were targeted at roughly 4.5- to 11-fold coverage. The study, taken as a whole, reports: Tissue-blood divergence was below expectation in non-neoplastic patients, above in gliomas. CDR3 overlap between tissue and blood was very small.

On this clonotype itself: Its target is not known. A much larger clone sits a single nucleotide away, making a read error possible.

The CDR3 loop spans 16 amino acids. The ends were cut back, 3 bases at V and 0 bases at J, with 11 bases in the middle. The germline V gene has CDR1 MNHEY and CDR2 SMNVEV (reference sequence). The iRepertoire nested amplicon-rescue multiplex PCR amplified TCR alpha and beta CDR3s from RNA. Tissue mRNA or PBMC total RNA, about 95-450 ng, went into one-step reverse transcription and amplification. MiXCR, run by TCRdb on the multiplex PCR reads, gives a single entry per CDR3 protein. The sample consists of a few hundred thousand distinct CDR3 sequences, 41% of them appearing once. The rearrangement uses TRBV27 and TRBJ2-2; D gene ambiguous. This sequence originates from a human donor with low-grade glioma or glioblastoma, undergoing nonglioma brain surgery, or in good health (not recorded which). Sequenced: glioma tissue, nonneoplastic brain tissue, or PBMCs (not recorded which). CDR3 coding DNA: TGTGCCAGCAGTTTTGTAAGTTTCGCGAACACCGGGGAGCTGTTTTTT. Translated: CASSFVSFANTGELFF.